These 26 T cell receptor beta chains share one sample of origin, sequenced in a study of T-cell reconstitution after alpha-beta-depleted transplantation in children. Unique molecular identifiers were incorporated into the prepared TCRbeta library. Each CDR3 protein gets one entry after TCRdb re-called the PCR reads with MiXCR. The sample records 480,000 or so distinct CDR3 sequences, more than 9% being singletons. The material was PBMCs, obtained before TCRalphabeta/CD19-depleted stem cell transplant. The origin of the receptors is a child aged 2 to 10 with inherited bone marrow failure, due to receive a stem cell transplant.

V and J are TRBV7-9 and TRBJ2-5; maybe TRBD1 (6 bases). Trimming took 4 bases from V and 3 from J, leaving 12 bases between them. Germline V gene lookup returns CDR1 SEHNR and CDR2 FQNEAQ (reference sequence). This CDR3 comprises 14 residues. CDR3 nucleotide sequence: TGTGCCAGCAGCTCCGGGACATATGAAGAGACCCAGTACTTC. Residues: CASSSGTYEETQYF.

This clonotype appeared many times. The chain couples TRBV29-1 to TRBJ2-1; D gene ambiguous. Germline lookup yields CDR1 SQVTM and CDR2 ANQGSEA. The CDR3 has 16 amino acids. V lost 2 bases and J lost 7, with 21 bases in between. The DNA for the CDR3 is TGCAGCGTTGAAAAGTTGATGGTAGAGCGAGCTAATGAGCAGTTCTTC. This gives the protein CSVEKLMVERANEQFF.

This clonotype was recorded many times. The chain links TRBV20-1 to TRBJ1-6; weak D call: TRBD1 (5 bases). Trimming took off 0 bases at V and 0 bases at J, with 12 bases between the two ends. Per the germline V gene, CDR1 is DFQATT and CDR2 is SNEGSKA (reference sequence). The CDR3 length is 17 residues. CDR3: CSARDSAGSSYNSPLHF. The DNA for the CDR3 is TGCAGTGCTAGAGACTCGGCAGGGAGCTCCTATAATTCACCCCTCCACTTT.

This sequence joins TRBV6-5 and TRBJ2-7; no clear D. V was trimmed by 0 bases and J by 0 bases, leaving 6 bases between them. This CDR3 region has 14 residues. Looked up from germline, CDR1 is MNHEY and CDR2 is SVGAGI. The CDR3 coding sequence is TGTGCCAGCAGTTACTCTGCTAGCTCCTACGAGCAGTACTTC. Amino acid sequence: CASSYSASSYEQYF.

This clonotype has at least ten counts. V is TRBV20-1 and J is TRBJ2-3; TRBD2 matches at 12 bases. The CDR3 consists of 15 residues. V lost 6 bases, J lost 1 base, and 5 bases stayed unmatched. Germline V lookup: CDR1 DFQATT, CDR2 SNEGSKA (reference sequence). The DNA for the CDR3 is TGCAGTGCAGGACTAGCGGGACCAGGCACAGATACGCAGTATTTT. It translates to CSAGLAGPGTDTQYF.

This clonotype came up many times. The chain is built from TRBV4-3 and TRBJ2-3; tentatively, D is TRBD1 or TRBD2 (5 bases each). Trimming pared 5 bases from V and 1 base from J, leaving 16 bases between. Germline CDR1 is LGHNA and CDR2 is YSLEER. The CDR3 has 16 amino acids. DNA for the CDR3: TGCGCCAGCAGCGACGTTGTCCGGGGACGCACAGATACGCAGTATTTT. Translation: CASSDVVRGRTDTQYF.

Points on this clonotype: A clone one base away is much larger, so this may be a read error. CDR3 sequence reads: CAISLAFFGDREGTDTQYF. CDR3 nucleotide sequence: TGTGCCATCAGTTTAGCCTTCTTCGGGGACAGGGAGGGCACAGATACGCAGTATTTT. V is TRBV10-3 and J is TRBJ2-3; 9 bases are a match to TRBD1. Unmatched junction bases numbered 16, after V lost 5 bases and J lost 1 base. Germline CDR1 ENHRY, CDR2 SYGVKD. The length of the CDR3 is 19 residues.

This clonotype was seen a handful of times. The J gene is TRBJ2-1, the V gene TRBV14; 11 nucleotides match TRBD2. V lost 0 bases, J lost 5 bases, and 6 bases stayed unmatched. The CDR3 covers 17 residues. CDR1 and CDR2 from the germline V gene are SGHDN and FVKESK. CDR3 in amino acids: CASSQDRLAGGHNEQFF. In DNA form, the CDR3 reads TGTGCCAGCAGCCAAGATCGCCTAGCGGGAGGCCACAATGAGCAGTTCTTC.

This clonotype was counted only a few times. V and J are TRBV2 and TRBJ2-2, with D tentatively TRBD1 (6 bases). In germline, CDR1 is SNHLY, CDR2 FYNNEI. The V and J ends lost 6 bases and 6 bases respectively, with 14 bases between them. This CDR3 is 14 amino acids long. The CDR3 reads CASSTYRESGELFF. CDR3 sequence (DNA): TGTGCCAGCAGCACTTACAGGGAGTCCGGGGAGCTGTTTTTT. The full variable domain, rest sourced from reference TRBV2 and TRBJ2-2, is EPEVTQTPSHQVTQMGQEVILRCVPISNHLYFYWYRQILGQKVEFLVSFYNNEISEKSEIFDDQFSVERPDGSNFTLKIRSTKLEDSAMYFCASSTYRESGELFFGEGSRLTVL.

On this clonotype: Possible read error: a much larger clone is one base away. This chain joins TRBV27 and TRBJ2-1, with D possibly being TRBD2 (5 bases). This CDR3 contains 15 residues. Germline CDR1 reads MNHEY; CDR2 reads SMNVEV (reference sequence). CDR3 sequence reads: CASSLLYGAGNVQFF. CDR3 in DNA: TGTGCCAGCAGTTTATTATACGGTGCGGGCAATGTGCAGTTCTTC.

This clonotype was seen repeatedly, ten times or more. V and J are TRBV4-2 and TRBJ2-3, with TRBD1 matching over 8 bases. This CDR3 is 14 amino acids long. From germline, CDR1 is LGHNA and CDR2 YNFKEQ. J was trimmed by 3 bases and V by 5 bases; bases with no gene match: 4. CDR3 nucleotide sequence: TGTGCCAGCAGCAGACAGGGGTGGACAGATACGCAGTATTTT. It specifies CASSRQGWTDTQYF.

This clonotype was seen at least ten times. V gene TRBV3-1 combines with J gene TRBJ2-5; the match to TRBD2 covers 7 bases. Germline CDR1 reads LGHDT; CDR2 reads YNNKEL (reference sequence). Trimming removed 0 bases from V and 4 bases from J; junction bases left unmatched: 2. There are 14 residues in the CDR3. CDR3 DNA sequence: TGTGCCAGCAGCCAAGAGCGCGGGAGAGAGACCCAGTACTTC. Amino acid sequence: CASSQERGRETQYF.

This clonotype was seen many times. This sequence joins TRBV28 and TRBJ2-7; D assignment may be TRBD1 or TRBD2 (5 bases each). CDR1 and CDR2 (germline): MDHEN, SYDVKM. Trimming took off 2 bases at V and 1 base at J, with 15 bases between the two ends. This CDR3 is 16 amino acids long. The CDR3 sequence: CASSLPGTRPSYEQYF. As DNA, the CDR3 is TGTGCCAGCAGTTTACCCGGGACCCGGCCATCCTACGAGCAGTACTTC.

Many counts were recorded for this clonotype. The CDR3 DNA follows: TGCAGTGCTAGACCTGCGAGCGCCTACAATGAGCAGTTCTTC. It encodes CSARPASAYNEQFF. The rearrangement uses TRBV20-1 and TRBJ2-1; D unclear. The CDR3 covers 14 residues. The germline V and J ends were trimmed by 2 bases and 2 bases, with 10 bases remaining between them. Per germline, CDR1 DFQATT and CDR2 SNEGSKA (reference sequence).

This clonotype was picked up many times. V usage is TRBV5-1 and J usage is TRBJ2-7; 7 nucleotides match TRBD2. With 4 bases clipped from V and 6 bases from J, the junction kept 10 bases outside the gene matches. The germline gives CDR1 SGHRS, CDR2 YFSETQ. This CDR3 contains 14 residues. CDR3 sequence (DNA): TGCGCCAGCAGCGCCAGCGGGATGTGGGTCGAGCAGTACTTC. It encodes CASSASGMWVEQYF.

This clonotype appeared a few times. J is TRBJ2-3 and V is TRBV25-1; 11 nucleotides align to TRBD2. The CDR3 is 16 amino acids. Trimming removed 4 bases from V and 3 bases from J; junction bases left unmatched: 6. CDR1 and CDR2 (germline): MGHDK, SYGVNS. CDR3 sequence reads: CASSVLLAGVTDTQYF. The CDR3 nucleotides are TGTGCCAGCAGTGTATTACTAGCGGGAGTAACAGATACGCAGTATTTT.

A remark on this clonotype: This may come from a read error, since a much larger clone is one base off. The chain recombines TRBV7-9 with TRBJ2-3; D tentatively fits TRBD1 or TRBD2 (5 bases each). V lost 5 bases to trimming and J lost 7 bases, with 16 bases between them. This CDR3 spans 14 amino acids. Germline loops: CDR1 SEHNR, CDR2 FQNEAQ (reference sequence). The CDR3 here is CASSPGTLGNTQYF. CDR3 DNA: TGTGCCAGCAGCCCCGGGACCCTAGGAAATACGCAGTATTTT.

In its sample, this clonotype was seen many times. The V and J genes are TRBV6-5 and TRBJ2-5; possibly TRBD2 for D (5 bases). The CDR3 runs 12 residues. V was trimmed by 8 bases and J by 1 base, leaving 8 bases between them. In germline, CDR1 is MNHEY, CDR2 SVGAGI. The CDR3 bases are TGTGCCAGCCAACGGGGCCAAGAGACCCAGTACTTC. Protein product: CASQRGQETQYF.

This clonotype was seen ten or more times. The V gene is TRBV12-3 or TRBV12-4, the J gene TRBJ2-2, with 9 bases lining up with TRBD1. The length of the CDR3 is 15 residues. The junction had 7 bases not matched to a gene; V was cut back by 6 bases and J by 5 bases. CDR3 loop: CASRTDRGWTGELFF. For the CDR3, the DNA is TGTGCCAGCAGAACGGACAGGGGTTGGACCGGGGAGCTGTTTTTT.

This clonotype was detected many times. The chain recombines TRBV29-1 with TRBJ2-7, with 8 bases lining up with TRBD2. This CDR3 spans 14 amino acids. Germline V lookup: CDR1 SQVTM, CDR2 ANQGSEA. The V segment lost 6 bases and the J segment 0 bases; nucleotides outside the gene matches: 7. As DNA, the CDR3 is TGCAGCGTGCTCCCGGGGGGGAGCTCCTACGAGCAGTACTTC. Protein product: CSVLPGGSSYEQYF.

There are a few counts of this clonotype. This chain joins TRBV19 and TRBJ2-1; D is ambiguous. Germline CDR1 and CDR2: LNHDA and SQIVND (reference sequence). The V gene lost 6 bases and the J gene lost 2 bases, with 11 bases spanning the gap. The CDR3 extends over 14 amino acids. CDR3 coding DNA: TGTGCCAGTAGGAAGGAAGGGCCCTACAATGAGCAGTTCTTC. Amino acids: CASRKEGPYNEQFF.

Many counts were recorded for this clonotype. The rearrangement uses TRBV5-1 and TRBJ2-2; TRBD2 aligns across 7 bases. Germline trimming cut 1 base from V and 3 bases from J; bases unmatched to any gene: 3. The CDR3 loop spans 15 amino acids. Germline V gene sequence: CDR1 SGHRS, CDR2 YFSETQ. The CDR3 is CASSLPAGDTGELFF. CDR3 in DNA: TGCGCCAGCAGCTTGCCTGCGGGAGACACCGGGGAGCTGTTTTTT.

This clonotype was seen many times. CDR3 bases: TGTGCCAGCAGTCCGGCATCGCTAGCCCCTGAATACAATGAGCAGTTCTTC. It yields the protein CASSPASLAPEYNEQFF. The rearrangement joins TRBV12-3 or TRBV12-4 to TRBJ2-1; D may be TRBD2 (5 bases). The CDR3 runs to 17 residues. The V end was cut by 5 bases, the J end by 4 bases, with 21 bases between.

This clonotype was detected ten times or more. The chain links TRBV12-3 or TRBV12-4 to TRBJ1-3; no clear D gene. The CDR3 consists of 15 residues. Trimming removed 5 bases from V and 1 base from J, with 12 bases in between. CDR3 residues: CASSRRQLSGNTIYF. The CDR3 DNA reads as TGTGCCAGCAGTCGGCGGCAGCTGTCTGGAAACACCATATATTTT.

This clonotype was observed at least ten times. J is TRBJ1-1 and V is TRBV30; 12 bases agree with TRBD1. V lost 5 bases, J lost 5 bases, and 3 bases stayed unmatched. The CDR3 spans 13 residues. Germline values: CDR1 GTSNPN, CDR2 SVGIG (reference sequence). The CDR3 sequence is CAWGTGGGTEAFF. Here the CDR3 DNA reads TGTGCCTGGGGGACAGGGGGCGGGACTGAAGCTTTCTTT.

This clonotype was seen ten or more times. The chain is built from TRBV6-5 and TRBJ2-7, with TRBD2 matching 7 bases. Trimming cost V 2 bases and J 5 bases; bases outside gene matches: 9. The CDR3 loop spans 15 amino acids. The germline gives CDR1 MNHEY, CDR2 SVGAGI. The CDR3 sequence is CASSYRIAGHHEQYF. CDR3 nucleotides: TGTGCCAGCAGTTACCGGATAGCGGGTCATCACGAGCAGTACTTC.